This T cell receptor (beta chain) was recovered during a study of T cell responses to AZD1222 COVID-19 vaccine. General study results and limits: Increases in Spike-specific TCR breadth and depth were seen after two AZD1222 doses. Of spike-specific TCRs, nearly half reportedly target regions left unmutated in variants. Seropositive at baseline were only a handful of AZD1222 recipients.

The assay was immunoSEQ multiplex PCR, and TCRdb's table has in-frame clones only and misses some. Of roughly 160,000 clones listed, roughly 92% are singletons. To note about this clone: Its antigen is still unknown.

The germline V gene encodes CDR1 SQVTM and CDR2 ANQGSEA. With 7 bases clipped from V and 5 bases from J, the junction kept 7 bases outside the gene matches. The CDR3 covers 12 residues. The chain combines TRBV29-1 with TRBJ1-1; 7 nucleotides align to TRBD1. Specimen: peripheral blood, collected on day 0 of AZD1222 vaccination. The source of this sequence is an adult in good health. For the CDR3, the DNA is TGCAGCGGACAGGGAGGACGGACTGAAGCTTTCTTT. Residues: CSGQGGRTEAFF.